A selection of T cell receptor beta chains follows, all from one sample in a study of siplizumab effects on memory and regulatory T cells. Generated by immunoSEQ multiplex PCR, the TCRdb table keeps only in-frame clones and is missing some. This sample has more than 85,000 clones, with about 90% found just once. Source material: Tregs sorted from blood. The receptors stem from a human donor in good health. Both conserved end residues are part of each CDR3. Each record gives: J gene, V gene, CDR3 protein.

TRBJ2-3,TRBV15,CATSRDYNTDTQYF
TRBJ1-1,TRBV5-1,CASSFRDRGRTEAFF
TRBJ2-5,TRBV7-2,CASSRSLSNSQETQYF
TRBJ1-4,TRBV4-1,CASSPSKDGRTSPRGLFF
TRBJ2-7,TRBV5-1,CASSLRLAGTGRFEQYF
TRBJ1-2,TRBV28,CASSFPGRTYGYTF
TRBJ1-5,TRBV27,CASSLLGPNQPQHF
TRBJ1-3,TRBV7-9,CASSPRQGRNTIYF
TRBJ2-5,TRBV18,CASSRTRGETQYF
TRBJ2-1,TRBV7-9,CASSPRGSTYNEQFF
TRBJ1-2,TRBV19,CASSIKIQGASGYTF
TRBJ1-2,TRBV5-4,CASSNDRFQGYTF
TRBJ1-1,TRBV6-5,CASSYGDGRGTEAFF
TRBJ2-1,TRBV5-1,CASSWDYNEQFF
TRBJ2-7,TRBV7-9,CASSLVYGTSIPYEQYF
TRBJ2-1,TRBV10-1,CASSESRVATEQFF
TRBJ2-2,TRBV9,CASSVVPSGSFMGELFF
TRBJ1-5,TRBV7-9,CASSLDATLSNQPQHF
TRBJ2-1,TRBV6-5,CASRRTNEQFF
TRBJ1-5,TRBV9,CASSVDQGSNQPQHF